This record covers a single T cell receptor (beta chain). Germline CDR1 and CDR2: SGHAT and FQNNGV. The CDR3 is 17 residues long. This entry comes from a study of T cells in Graves' hyperthyroidism and ophthalmopathy. TCR beta CDR3 sequences were amplified from RNA transcripts. In the first-round RT-PCR of the TCR CDR3, the HTBI primer set was used. MiXCR was run by TCRdb on the multiplex PCR reads, yielding one entry per CDR3 protein. Of around 340,000 distinct CDR3 sequences in the sample, roughly 15% were seen once. Orbital computed tomography, thyroid ultrasound, serum thyroxine and TRAb, and clinical symptoms together informed the diagnoses.

The rearrangement joins TRBV11-2 to TRBJ2-7, with TRBD2 identical over 8 bases. The DNA end is a closer match to TRBJ2-1, so the J assignment may be wrong. The sequencing sample was made of blood. The origin of this receptor is a man younger than 40 with Graves' hyperthyroidism. In DNA, the CDR3 is TGTGCCAGCAGCTTAGGATGGCGCGGGAGGAGCGAGGATGAGCAGTTCTTC. It specifies CASSLGWRGRSEDEQFF.